The next 28 T cell receptor beta chains were all read from a single sample in a study of cytomegalovirus exposure and HLA in healthy donors. Both 60 Vbeta primers and 13 Jbeta primers went into the PCR. This table comes from immunoSEQ multiplex PCR, and its TCRdb copy is limited to in-frame clones, with some not included. Of about 120,000 clones listed, approximately 80% are singletons. The sample taken for sequencing was PBMCs. All receptors derive from a male donor in good health and CMV-seropositive.

The rearrangement uses TRBV21-1 and TRBJ2-2; the table calls TRBD1, which could not be checked here. TRBV21-1 counts as a pseudogene. The CDR3 loop spans 13 amino acids. The CDR3: CASKTENTGELFF. CDR3 DNA: TGTGCCAGCAAGACAGAGAACACCGGGGAGCTGTTTTTT.

J is TRBJ1-1 and V is TRBV5-6, with a tentative D call TRBD1 (6 bases). Germline CDR1 reads SGHDT; CDR2 reads YYEEEE. This CDR3 is built from 14 residues. Trimming cost V 4 bases and J 0 bases, with 10 bases left between them. CDR3 in DNA: TGTGCCAGCAGCAGCGGGACAATGAACACTGAAGCTTTCTTT. Translated, it gives CASSSGTMNTEAFF.

The V call is TRBV13, the J call TRBJ2-7, with a possible D match to TRBD2 (7 bases). Germline V gene lookup returns CDR1 PRHDT and CDR2 FYEKMQ (reference sequence). Trimming removed 5 bases from V and 3 bases from J, with 17 bases in between. This CDR3 has 15 residues. In nucleotides, the CDR3 is TGTGCCAGCAGCCCTTCTGGGGGGGGCCTCTACGAGCAGTACTTC. It yields the protein CASSPSGGGLYEQYF.

This chain links TRBV7-7 with TRBJ2-5; unclear D gene. The V and J ends lost 5 bases and 1 base respectively, with 8 bases between them. The CDR3 extends over 13 amino acids. Germline lookup yields CDR1 SSHAT and CDR2 FNYEAQ (reference sequence). The CDR3, as DNA: TGTGCCAGCAGCCCCCGCGCCCAAGAGACCCAGTACTTC. It encodes CASSPRAQETQYF.

The CDR3 is CATSRDWGQLGGIQYF. The DNA of the CDR3 is TGTGCCACCAGCAGAGATTGGGGACAGTTAGGGGGCATTCAGTACTTC. This rearrangement joins TRBV15 to TRBJ2-4; 7 nucleotides agree with TRBD1. Germline V gives CDR1 LNHNV, CDR2 YYDKDF (reference sequence). The CDR3 extends over 16 amino acids. V gave up 0 bases and J gave up 9 bases; unmatched junction bases: 11.

The DNA for the CDR3 is TGTGCCAGCAGCTCGACTAGCGGAGTAGAAACCTACGAGCAGTACTTC. Protein product: CASSSTSGVETYEQYF. The rearrangement links TRBV13 to TRBJ2-7; 9 bases match TRBD2. Germline V lookup: CDR1 PRHDT, CDR2 FYEKMQ (reference sequence). This CDR3 has 16 residues. The V and J ends lost 4 bases and 2 bases, in that order; junction bases with no gene match: 9.

V usage is TRBV5-1 and J usage is TRBJ2-2; 8 bases line up with TRBD2. V was clipped by 6 bases and J by 2 bases; unmatched bases: 6. Germline V gene lookup returns CDR1 SGHRS and CDR2 YFSETQ. This CDR3 is 15 amino acids long. The CDR3 nucleotides are TGCGCCAGCACCCGGGAGGGGTCAAACACCGGGGAGCTGTTTTTT. Residues: CASTREGSNTGELFF.

The J gene is TRBJ1-1, the V gene TRBV5-4; D remains unclear. The ends were cut back, 0 bases at V and 0 bases at J, with 9 bases in the middle. The CDR3 has 15 amino acids. Germline V lookup: CDR1 SGHNT, CDR2 YYREEE (reference sequence). This CDR3 reads CASSLEPGLNTEAFF. CDR3 nucleotides: TGTGCCAGCAGCTTGGAACCAGGCTTGAACACTGAAGCTTTCTTT.

Details on this clone: Other DNA sequences from this sample encode an identical CDR3 as well. The chain joins TRBV19 to TRBJ2-1; possible D gene TRBD1, 6 bases. Per the germline V gene, CDR1 is LNHDA and CDR2 is SQIVND (reference sequence). Trimming took 6 bases from V and 9 from J, leaving 9 bases between them. CDR3 size: 11 residues. The CDR3 is CASSRGVEQFF. CDR3 in DNA: TGTGCCAGTAGCAGGGGAGTTGAGCAGTTCTTC.

This clone has a single count. CDR3 region: CASSSRDSRPEQYF. CDR3 DNA: TGTGCCAGCAGCTCCCGGGACTCCCGGCCCGAGCAGTACTTC. This chain connects TRBV11-2 to TRBJ2-7; D may be TRBD2 (6 bases). Deletions cut 4 bases from V and 6 bases from J, with 16 bases between. Germline V gene lookup returns CDR1 SGHAT and CDR2 FQNNGV. The CDR3 spans 14 residues. The full variable domain, in which reference TRBV11-2 and TRBJ2-7 provide the parts outside the CDR3, is EAGVAQSPRYKIIEKRQSVAFWCNPISGHATLYWYQQILGQGPKLLIQFQNNGVVDDSQLPKDRFSAERLKGVDSTLKIQPAKLEDSAVYLCASSSRDSRPEQYFGPGTRLTVT.

The gene calls are TRBV5-4 and TRBJ2-3; TRBD2 might be the D (6 bases). V was shortened by 3 bases and J by 7 bases, with 15 bases between the two germline ends. The germline V gene encodes CDR1 SGHNT and CDR2 YYREEE (reference sequence). The CDR3 is 14 amino acids. CDR3 sequence: CASSSRDLHHTQYF. CDR3 sequence (DNA): TGTGCCAGCAGCTCCCGGGACTTACATCATACGCAGTATTTT.

This chain joins TRBV5-1 and TRBJ1-3; TRBD1 is a possible D gene (6 bases). The V gene lost 1 base and the J gene lost 1 base, with 12 bases spanning the gap. CDR1 is SGHRS and CDR2 is YFSETQ in the germline V gene. This CDR3 region has 16 residues. In DNA, the CDR3 is TGCGCCAGCAGCTTGCAGGGGCAGGGGTCTGGAAACACCATATATTTT. This translates into CASSLQGQGSGNTIYF.

V gene TRBV15 combines with J gene TRBJ2-1; a weak D match, TRBD2 (6 bases). CDR3 size: 16 residues. V dropped 1 base and J dropped 10 bases, with 20 bases sitting between them. The germline gives CDR1 LNHNV, CDR2 YYDKDF (reference sequence). DNA for the CDR3: TGTGCCACCAGCAGAGTTGGAAGGCGGGATTCCTTAGAGCAGTTCTTC. Protein: CATSRVGRRDSLEQFF.

The chain has TRBV28 and TRBJ2-7, with D possibly matching TRBD1 (6 bases). V was clipped by 6 bases and J by 3 bases, with 15 bases between them. The CDR3 runs to 14 residues. Germline lookup yields CDR1 MDHEN and CDR2 SYDVKM. The CDR3 DNA is TGTGCCAGCAGGGGGACCGGGACATTCTACGAGCAGTACTTC. Translated: CASRGTGTFYEQYF.

In its sample, this clone was seen once. CDR3 residues: CAWSLQGGQPQHF. CDR3 in DNA: TGTGCCTGGAGTCTACAGGGGGGTCAGCCCCAGCATTTT. The chain links TRBV30 to TRBJ1-5; 8 bases are shared with TRBD1. CDR1 and CDR2 from the germline V gene are GTSNPN and SVGIG (reference sequence). The CDR3 extends over 13 amino acids. The V gene end was trimmed by 2 bases and the J gene end by 6 bases; junction bases not matched to a gene: 3.

The chain recombines TRBV11-2 with TRBJ2-5, with 7 bases matching TRBD2. The CDR3 is made up of 16 amino acids. The V gene's germline CDR1 is SGHAT and CDR2 FQNNGV. Trimming removed 1 base from V and 2 bases from J; junction bases left unmatched: 7. Here the CDR3 reads CASSLVSSGAQETQYF. CDR3 in DNA: TGTGCCAGCAGCTTAGTGTCTAGCGGAGCGCAAGAGACCCAGTACTTC.

The chain couples TRBV6-1 to TRBJ2-7, with D perhaps TRBD1 (5 bases). Trimming removed 7 bases at V and 10 bases at J, with 26 bases between. The CDR3 sequence is 15 residues long. Germline assignment: CDR1 MNHNS and CDR2 SASEGT. The CDR3 nucleotides read TGTGCCAGCAACCGTGGGGCCAGGAACGCTGGGGAACAGTACTTC. Translation gives CASNRGARNAGEQYF.

The rearrangement joins TRBV29-1 to TRBJ2-1; 9 bases fit TRBD1. Per germline, CDR1 SQVTM and CDR2 ANQGSEA. Trimming took 4 bases from V and 4 from J; bases not matched to a gene: 8. The CDR3 extends over 15 amino acids. Here the CDR3 DNA reads TGCAGCGTTGGGGGGACAGGGACGGGATACAATGAGCAGTTCTTC. It encodes CSVGGTGTGYNEQFF.

CDR3 DNA sequence: TGTGCCAGCAGTGACAGGGGGCGGAACACTGAAGCTTTCTTT. Translating it yields CASSDRGRNTEAFF. V usage is TRBV28 and J usage is TRBJ1-1; 10 bases are a match to TRBD1. The V gene's germline CDR1 is MDHEN and CDR2 SYDVKM. Germline trimming cut 5 bases from V and 1 base from J; bases unmatched to any gene: 1. The length of the CDR3 is 14 residues.

The chain joins TRBV2 to TRBJ2-3, with D possibly TRBD1 on 5 matching bases. Trimming pared 3 bases from V and 3 bases from J, leaving 13 bases between. The CDR3 is made up of 15 amino acids. Germline V CDR1 and CDR2: SNHLY, FYNNEI. The DNA for the CDR3 is TGTGCCAGCAGTGAGATGGGGCAGGTAACAGATACGCAGTATTTT. As protein: CASSEMGQVTDTQYF.

The V call is TRBV18, the J call TRBJ1-2; no definite D call. The CDR3 contains 15 residues. V was shortened by 0 bases and J by 4 bases, with 12 bases between the two germline ends. Germline V lookup: CDR1 KGHSH, CDR2 LQKENI. CDR3 amino acids: CASSPPNRVRYGYTF. CDR3 DNA: TGTGCCAGCTCACCACCCAATCGGGTCCGCTATGGCTACACCTTC.

As to this clone: One end of the junction is discordant with germline, which a read error may explain. V gene TRBV7-9 combines with J gene TRBJ1-2; tentatively, D is TRBD1 (6 bases). The germline V gene has CDR1 SEHNR and CDR2 FQNEAQ (reference sequence). The CDR3 is made up of 12 amino acids. The CDR3 loop is CSSKGRGYGYTF. Here the CDR3 DNA reads TGTTCCAGCAAGGGCAGGGGATATGGCTACACCTTC.

V gene TRBV15 combines with J gene TRBJ2-4; perhaps TRBD2 as D (7 bases). The CDR3 totals 18 residues. CDR1 and CDR2 from the germline V gene are LNHNV and YYDKDF (reference sequence). Trimming cost V 3 bases and J 0 bases, with 18 bases left between them. CDR3 bases: TGTGCCACCAGCAGGGAGGTTCGGGGGGCGGGAGCCAAAAACATTCAGTACTTC. Its translation: CATSREVRGAGAKNIQYF.

The chain has TRBV6-5 and TRBJ1-4; 7 positions match TRBD1. J lost 3 bases, V lost 2 bases, and 3 bases had no gene match. The CDR3 extends over 15 amino acids. Germline lookup yields CDR1 MNHEY and CDR2 SVGAGI. CDR3 nucleotides: TGTGCCAGCAGTTACAGTACAGGGGCTAATGAAAAACTGTTTTTT. Protein product: CASSYSTGANEKLFF.

This clone was picked up a small number of times. V and J are TRBV7-3 and TRBJ1-1; 7 nucleotides agree with TRBD1. After removal of 5 bases from V and 0 bases from J, the junction contained 6 bases not matched to a gene. This CDR3 has 15 amino acids. CDR1 is SGHTA and CDR2 is FQGTGA in the germline V gene. The CDR3 DNA is TGTGCCAGCAGCCCCGGACAGGTTGTGAACACTGAAGCTTTCTTT. Encoded protein: CASSPGQVVNTEAFF.

The chain carries TRBV6-1 and TRBJ2-7; 12 bases match TRBD2. The CDR3 loop spans 16 amino acids. Germline lookup yields CDR1 MNHNS and CDR2 SASEGT. V was pared by 0 bases and J by 7 bases, with 7 bases of the junction left unmatched. The DNA of the CDR3 is TGTGCCAGCAGTGAAGCTAAACCAGGACTAGCGGGAGAGCAGTACTTC. Its protein is CASSEAKPGLAGEQYF.

The chain joins TRBV30 to TRBJ1-1; D may be TRBD1 (5 bases). The CDR3 is made up of 15 amino acids. V was clipped by 1 base and J by 5 bases, with 17 bases between them. Looked up from germline, CDR1 is GTSNPN and CDR2 is SVGIG (reference sequence). The CDR3 nucleotides are TGTGCCTGGAGTGGGGGGGGTGCCCCTGGGACTGAAGCTTTCTTT. Translation gives CAWSGGGAPGTEAFF.

This sequence joins TRBV27 and TRBJ2-1; the match to TRBD1 covers 7 bases. Germline assignment: CDR1 MNHEY and CDR2 SMNVEV (reference sequence). The J segment lost 6 bases and the V segment lost 6 bases, leaving 17 bases of the junction unmatched. There are 17 residues in the CDR3. This CDR3 reads CASSAHRGNIGGNEQFF. The CDR3 nucleotides are TGTGCCAGCAGCGCTCACAGGGGAAATATAGGGGGCAATGAGCAGTTCTTC.